Listed here are 20 T cell receptor beta chains from one sample, sequenced in a study of cytomegalovirus exposure and HLA in healthy donors. A multiplex PCR was run with 60 Vbeta primers and 13 Jbeta primers. Method: immunoSEQ multiplex PCR; TCRdb's copy keeps in-frame clones and lacks some. The sample shows under 130,000 clones, over 65% of them seen only once. The sample taken for sequencing was PBMCs. These receptors were obtained from a man between 40 and 49 years old in good health and CMV-seropositive.

This clone was found once. This chain uses TRBV14 with TRBJ2-2; 11 nucleotides match TRBD2. Germline trimming cut 5 bases from V and 1 base from J; bases unmatched to any gene: 3. There are 16 residues in the CDR3. The germline V gene encodes CDR1 SGHDN and CDR2 FVKESK. The CDR3: CASSFGLAGNTGELFF. CDR3 coding DNA: TGTGCCAGCAGCTTTGGACTAGCGGGGAACACCGGGGAGCTGTTTTTT.

The genes are TRBV7-9 and TRBJ1-1, with D possibly being TRBD1 (5 bases). Per germline, CDR1 SEHNR and CDR2 FQNEAQ (reference sequence). The CDR3 is 14 amino acids. Trimming took off 4 bases at V and 1 base at J, with 10 bases between the two ends. The CDR3 loop is CASSSSGGNTEAFF. The CDR3 DNA sequence: TGTGCCAGCAGCTCGAGCGGGGGGAACACTGAAGCTTTCTTT.

A single count supports this clone. The V and J genes are TRBV5-4 and TRBJ2-7, with 7 bases identical to TRBD2. The CDR3 runs to 12 residues. From germline, CDR1 is SGHNT and CDR2 YYREEE (reference sequence). The junction had 1 base not matched to a gene; V was cut back by 4 bases and J by 3 bases. The CDR3 spells CASSGGSYEQYF. CDR3 sequence (DNA): TGTGCCAGCAGCGGCGGGAGCTACGAGCAGTACTTC.

J is TRBJ1-3 and V is TRBV30, with no clear D. The CDR3 length is 15 residues. V lost 0 bases, J lost 4 bases, and 13 bases lay in between. From germline, CDR1 is GTSNPN and CDR2 SVGIG (reference sequence). The CDR3 sequence is CAWSVWTANGNTIYF. CDR3 bases: TGTGCCTGGAGTGTTTGGACTGCTAACGGAAACACCATATATTTT.

A remark on this clone: Without the conserved terminal phenylalanine or tryptophan, this CDR3 likely stems from a read error. No DNA is shown, since the ends of the CDR3 on it are uncertain; the CDR3 is the one TCRdb lists. The chain is built from TRBV10-1 and TRBJ2-7; TRBD1 reflects the table's D call only, with no check against the DNA. Ends included, the CDR3 has 12 residues. The V gene's germline CDR1 is WNHNN and CDR2 SYGVQD (reference sequence). The CDR3: CASRERAGQGLS.

This rearrangement joins TRBV6-5 to TRBJ2-7; possible D gene TRBD2, 5 bases. CDR1 MNHEY and CDR2 SVGAGI come from the germline V gene. This CDR3 spans 14 amino acids. V lost 6 bases and J lost 9, with 21 bases in between. CDR3 DNA sequence: TGTGCCAGCAGCCGCTTTAGGGCCCGGGAAGGGCAGTACTTC. This translates into CASSRFRAREGQYF.

The genes are TRBV11-2 and TRBJ2-7; D is perhaps TRBD1 (6 bases). V dropped 3 bases and J dropped 12 bases, with 15 bases sitting between them. Germline CDR1 reads SGHAT; CDR2 reads FQNNGV. This CDR3 has 12 residues. The DNA for the CDR3 is TGTGCCAGCAGCTTGGGACACGTCAAACCGTACTTC. Protein sequence: CASSLGHVKPYF.

This clone was observed a few times. The V call is TRBV15, the J call TRBJ2-2; possibly TRBD1 for D (6 bases). The CDR3 sequence is 18 residues long. CDR1 and CDR2 from the germline V gene are LNHNV and YYDKDF (reference sequence). V lost 1 base and J 4 bases, leaving 19 bases between the germline ends. CDR3 sequence (DNA): TGTGCCACCAGCAGAGGGACAGCGAGCAAAGATTTCACCGGGGAGCTGTTTTTT. It codes for CATSRGTASKDFTGELFF.

The chain uses TRBV18 and TRBJ2-1, with 8 nucleotides matching TRBD2. This CDR3 is 17 amino acids long. Per germline, CDR1 KGHSH and CDR2 LQKENI. The V and J ends lost 6 bases and 8 bases, in that order; junction bases with no gene match: 18. The CDR3 nucleotides read TGTGCCAGCTCCCCGGCTTGGCAGCGGGAGCTAGGCGATGAGCAGTTCTTC. Protein sequence: CASSPAWQRELGDEQFF.

The V and J genes are TRBV19 and TRBJ2-7; TRBD1 matches 9 bases. The CDR3 loop spans 16 amino acids. Germline lookup yields CDR1 LNHDA and CDR2 SQIVND (reference sequence). V shed 4 bases and J 6 bases; nucleotides not matched to a gene: 13. This CDR3 is CASSRFAGQGFSEQYF. The CDR3 coding sequence is TGTGCCAGTAGTAGATTTGCGGGACAGGGATTTAGCGAGCAGTACTTC.

This clone has only a few counts. One end of the junction fails to match germline, which may point to a read error. CDR3 DNA: TGTGCCTGGAGCAATAACGACCTAAACAGTCAGTACTTC. Protein product: CAWSNNDLNSQYF. The V and J genes are TRBV30 and TRBJ2-4; D remains ambiguous. Germline-derived CDR1 and CDR2 are GTSNPN and SVGIG (reference sequence). The CDR3 is 13 residues long.

The genes are TRBV6-1 and TRBJ1-2; the D gene is possibly TRBD1 (5 bases). V gave up 7 bases and J gave up 0 bases, with 12 bases separating them. The CDR3 is made up of 14 amino acids. The V gene's germline CDR1 is MNHNS and CDR2 SASEGT. CDR3 in DNA: TGTGCCAGCACCCTGGGGCTCGCTAACTATGGCTACACCTTC. It encodes CASTLGLANYGYTF.

This chain's CDR3 is CSVEARTDSTDTQYF. The CDR3 nucleotides are TGCAGCGTTGAAGCCCGGACAGACTCCACAGATACGCAGTATTTT. The chain is built from TRBV29-1 and TRBJ2-3; weak D call: TRBD1 (6 bases). Trimming left V 1 base short and J 2 bases short, with 13 bases between. Per germline, CDR1 SQVTM and CDR2 ANQGSEA. The CDR3 is 15 amino acids.

This sequence joins TRBV6-5 and TRBJ1-3, with 10 nucleotides matching TRBD1. Per the germline V gene, CDR1 is MNHEY and CDR2 is SVGAGI. The CDR3 is 16 amino acids. With 0 bases clipped from V and 3 bases from J, the junction kept 2 bases outside the gene matches. The CDR3 region is CASSYSTGGSGNTIYF. As DNA, the CDR3 is TGTGCCAGCAGTTACTCGACAGGGGGCAGTGGAAACACCATATATTTT.

This chain links TRBV9 with TRBJ2-2; 10 bases line up with TRBD2. Germline-derived CDR1 and CDR2 are SGDLS and YYNGEE. V trimming: 6 bases; J trimming: 2 bases; junction bases outside the gene matches: 4. The CDR3 is 15 amino acids. CDR3 loop: CASTRTSGNTGELFF. CDR3 sequence (DNA): TGTGCCAGCACCCGGACTAGCGGCAACACCGGGGAGCTGTTTTTT. The full variable domain, with the rest looked up from reference TRBV9 and TRBJ2-2, is DSGVTQTPKHLITATGQRVTLRCSPRSGDLSVYWYQQSLDQGLQFLIQYYNGEERAKGNILERFSAQQFPDLHSELNLSSLELGDSALYFCASTRTSGNTGELFFGEGSRLTVL.

The table lists this clone with a few counts. The chain couples TRBV6-5 to TRBJ2-5, with no clear D. Trimming removed 2 bases at V and 0 bases at J, with 7 bases between. The CDR3 length is 14 residues. Per germline, CDR1 MNHEY and CDR2 SVGAGI. This CDR3 reads CASSYGGNQETQYF. CDR3 DNA sequence: TGTGCCAGCAGTTACGGCGGTAACCAAGAGACCCAGTACTTC.

This chain joins TRBV19 and TRBJ2-7; 7 bases line up with TRBD1. The CDR3 is 14 residues long. After removal of 3 bases from V and 5 bases from J, the junction contained 7 bases not matched to a gene. The germline CDR1 and CDR2 sequences are LNHDA and SQIVND (reference sequence). CDR3 nucleotides: TGTGCCAGTAGTATTTATACAGGGGTCAACGAGCAGTACTTC. It encodes CASSIYTGVNEQYF.

The chain carries TRBV6-6 and TRBJ1-1; 9 bases are a match to TRBD1. Unmatched junction bases numbered 5, after V lost 6 bases and J lost 3 bases. Germline V gene data show CDR1 as MNHNY and CDR2 as SVGAGI (reference sequence). This CDR3 has 14 residues. CDR3 loop: CASRRRQGDTEAFF. The CDR3, as DNA: TGTGCCAGCAGGAGAAGACAGGGGGACACTGAAGCTTTCTTT.

In nucleotides, the CDR3 is TGTGCCACCAGCCCGCGGACAGGGACCTACAATGAGCAGTTCTTC. It translates to CATSPRTGTYNEQFF. V is TRBV15 and J is TRBJ2-1; 8 bases align to TRBD1. Germline V gives CDR1 LNHNV, CDR2 YYDKDF (reference sequence). J gave up 2 bases and V 5 bases, and 5 bases lay outside the gene matches. The CDR3 runs to 15 residues.

The chain carries TRBV18 and TRBJ1-6; a possible D gene is TRBD1 (6 bases). CDR3 length equals 15 residues. Trimming cost V 2 bases and J 7 bases, with 12 bases left between them. Germline values: CDR1 KGHSH, CDR2 LQKENI. The CDR3 is CASSPVAGENSPLHF. The CDR3 nucleotides are TGTGCCAGCTCACCAGTCGCAGGGGAAAATTCACCCCTCCACTTT.